One sample yielded the 19 T cell receptor beta chains listed below, sequenced in a study of tumor-infiltrating lymphocytes in primary liver carcinoma. Total RNA and DNA came together from approximately 20-30 mg of bulk tissue without cell sorting. cDNA specific to TCR beta was made from approximately 0.55 ug of total RNA, with a constant-region primer employed for priming. Three nested multiplex PCR rounds, a slightly modified ARM-PCR method, built the TCR beta libraries. The two initial PCR rounds, roughly 10 cycles each, used TRBV1-TRBV30 forward and C-beta reverse primers. One entry per CDR3 protein, called by TCRdb with MiXCR from the multiplex PCR reads. The data contain 150,000 to 200,000 distinct CDR3 sequences, approximately 80% of them singletons. What was sequenced was tumor tissue from primary liver carcinoma. The receptor set was obtained from a man aged 35 to 55 with primary liver carcinoma and hepatitis B virus infection.

A word on this clonotype: Relative to the germline gene, one junction end is altered; a read error may explain this. The chain combines TRBV10-3 with TRBJ1-2; D gene uncertain. This CDR3 has 16 residues. Germline V gives CDR1 ENHRY, CDR2 SYGVKD. The CDR3 sequence is CGISESTRLSAYGYTF. The CDR3 DNA reads TGTGGCATCAGTGAGTCAACAAGGCTCTCAGCCTATGGCTACACCTTC.

This clonotype was observed once. Mismatch with germline at one junction end may stem from a read error. The chain uses TRBV5-6 and TRBJ2-3, with TRBD1 matching over 7 bases. Germline V CDR1 and CDR2: SGHDT, YYEEEE. The CDR3 is 13 residues long. CDR3 bases: TGTGTCAGCAACACCAAGGGGGCTTTAACGCAGTATTTT. It encodes CVSNTKGALTQYF.

Of note for this clonotype: One end of the junction fails to match germline, which may point to a read error. The V and J genes are TRBV6-1 and TRBJ2-1; D perhaps matches TRBD2 (6 bases). CDR1 and CDR2 (germline): MNHNS, SASEGT. The CDR3 is 15 amino acids. For the CDR3, the DNA is TGTGCCAGCAGTGAATCTAGCGAGAGCTACGATGAGCAGTTCTTC. This encodes CASSESSESYDEQFF.

Concerning this clonotype: One junction end disagrees with the germline gene, perhaps due to a read error. V and J are TRBV4-1 and TRBJ2-2; 7 nucleotides line up with TRBD1. Germline V CDR1 and CDR2: MGHRA, YSYEKL. The CDR3 has 17 residues. CDR3 nucleotides: TGTGCCAGCAGCCCCCAAACAGGGGTCGTAAACACCGGGGAGCTGTTTTTT. The encoded protein is CASSPQTGVVNTGELFF.

This clonotype was observed at least ten times. This sequence joins TRBV6-6 and TRBJ2-5; D is undetermined. The CDR3 is 12 residues long. V lost 6 bases to trimming and J lost 4 bases, with 9 bases between them. Germline V CDR1 and CDR2: MNHNY, SVGAGI (reference sequence). CDR3 sequence reads: CASSLTVETQYF. Here the CDR3 DNA reads TGTGCCAGCAGCTTGACGGTAGAGACCCAGTACTTC.

The CDR3 sequence is CATGPLSGTPETQYF. The CDR3 nucleotides read TGTGCCACCGGCCCCCTGTCCGGGACTCCAGAGACCCAGTACTTC. The chain carries TRBV13 and TRBJ2-5; a weak D match, TRBD2 (6 bases). From germline, CDR1 is PRHDT and CDR2 FYEKMQ (reference sequence). Trimming cost V 10 bases and J 4 bases, with 22 bases left between them. The CDR3 is 15 amino acids.

Notes on this clonotype: At one end the junction does not follow the germline gene, possibly because of a read error. V and J are TRBV11-2 and TRBJ1-5, with D unresolved. Germline CDR1 reads SGHAT; CDR2 reads FQNNGV. The CDR3 sequence is 17 residues long. CDR3 nucleotides: TGTGCCAGCAGCTTAGTAGGGTTAACAAGGAGCAATCAGCCCCAGGATTTT. Translation gives CASSLVGLTRSNQPQDF.

Concerning this clonotype: Sequence at one end of the junction differs from germline and may be a read error. The V gene is TRBV12-3 or TRBV12-4, the J gene TRBJ2-5; the D is unclear. This CDR3 contains 14 residues. The CDR3, as DNA: TGTGCCAGCAGTTCAACTACAGACCAAGAGACTCAGTACTTC. Translating it yields CASSSTTDQETQYF.

This clonotype came up once. This chain links TRBV29-1 with TRBJ2-3; D call uncertain. The closer fit of TRBJ1-5 to the DNA end suggests the J call may be wrong. This CDR3 has 11 amino acids. Germline assignment: CDR1 SQVTM and CDR2 ANQGSEA. CDR3 nucleotide sequence: TGCAGCGCGGGAAAGAAAGATACGCAGCATTTT. This translates into CSAGKKDTQHF.

This clonotype was detected only once. One junction end disagrees with the germline gene, perhaps due to a read error. This chain connects TRBV30 to TRBJ1-5, with TRBD1 matching 8 bases. CDR1 is GTSNPN, CDR2 SVGIG, per germline (reference sequence). The CDR3 is 14 amino acids. CDR3 in amino acids: CVWSGTGGGQPQHF. CDR3 bases: TGTGTCTGGAGTGGCACAGGGGGGGGTCAGCCCCAGCATTTT.

The V gene is TRBV4-3, the J gene TRBJ2-5, with TRBD2 matching over 12 bases. In germline, CDR1 is LGHNA, CDR2 YSLEER. V gave up 0 bases and J gave up 5 bases; unmatched junction bases: 7. This CDR3 comprises 17 residues. This CDR3 reads CASSQEASGGALETQYF. For the CDR3, the DNA is TGCGCCAGCAGCCAAGAGGCTAGCGGGGGGGCCCTGGAGACCCAGTACTTC.

Note on this clonotype: A single base separates this from a much larger clone, so it may be a read error. The rearrangement links TRBV30 to TRBJ1-1, with TRBD1 as a possible D gene (5 bases). The CDR3 is 11 amino acids. CDR1 and CDR2 (germline): GTSNPN, SVGIG (reference sequence). V shed 7 bases and J shed 4 bases, with 10 bases lying between them. The CDR3 DNA sequence: TGTGCCTCGACTAGGGGCACTGAAGCTTTCTTT. It encodes CASTRGTEAFF.

The chain's CDR3 is CASSGEDRPIDKQFF. In DNA, the CDR3 is TGTGCCAGTAGCGGGGAGGACCGCCCAATCGATAAGCAGTTCTTC. The V and J genes are TRBV25-1 and TRBJ2-1; 8 bases are shared with TRBD2. The CDR3 contains 15 residues. The germline V gene encodes CDR1 MGHDK and CDR2 SYGVNS. Unmatched junction bases numbered 18, after V lost 9 bases and J lost 11 bases.

With respect to this clonotype: Germline and junction disagree at one end, which may indicate a read error. The genes are TRBV6-1 and TRBJ2-1, with D possibly TRBD2 on 5 matching bases. The CDR3 is 13 residues long. CDR1 and CDR2 from the germline V gene are MNHNS and SASEGT. The CDR3 loop reads CTSSKRINSEQFF. In nucleotides, the CDR3 is TGTACCAGCAGTAAGCGGATAAATAGTGAGCAGTTCTTC.

Worth noting for this clonotype: The junction differs from germline at one of its ends, possibly a read error. The rearrangement joins TRBV12-3 or TRBV12-4 to TRBJ1-5, with TRBD1 matching over 7 bases. The CDR3 extends over 15 amino acids. This CDR3 reads CASKQTGLPDQPKHF. The CDR3 coding sequence is TGTGCCAGCAAGCAGACAGGGCTACCAGATCAGCCCAAGCATTTT.

This clonotype was recorded at least ten times. The rearrangement uses TRBV12-3 or TRBV12-4 and TRBJ1-1; D is ambiguous. V dropped 6 bases and J dropped 5 bases, with 16 bases sitting between them. The CDR3 sequence is 14 residues long. CDR3 region: CASRTSALGTEAFF. CDR3 in DNA: TGTGCCAGCAGGACCTCCGCTTTAGGGACTGAAGCTTTCTTT.

This clonotype occurred a few times. The chain is built from TRBV12-3 or TRBV12-4 and TRBJ2-2, with 10 positions matching TRBD1. The CDR3 is 15 amino acids. Losses at the gene ends were 6 bases for V and 13 bases for J; bases not matched to a gene: 14. The CDR3 loop is CASRDRQGATGVLFF. CDR3 in DNA: TGTGCCAGCAGGGATCGACAGGGGGCCACCGGAGTGCTGTTTTTT.

The CDR3 DNA sequence: TGCAGTGCTCTCCAGGGGGCACGAAATGAAAAACTGTTTTTT. The encoded protein is CSALQGARNEKLFF. The chain employs TRBV20-1 and TRBJ1-4; 8 bases fit TRBD1. Germline trimming cut 5 bases from V and 5 bases from J; bases unmatched to any gene: 7. Germline V gene sequence: CDR1 DFQATT, CDR2 SNEGSKA (reference sequence). The CDR3 extends over 14 amino acids.

The chain joins TRBV11-2 to TRBJ2-7; unclear D gene. V gave up 1 base and J gave up 13 bases, with 23 bases separating them. Germline CDR1 SGHAT, CDR2 FQNNGV. The CDR3 contains 15 residues. As DNA, the CDR3 is TGTGCCAGCAGCTTAGGACAAGGACGGTCCTACGAGTTTTACGTC. Its protein is CASSLGQGRSYEFYV.